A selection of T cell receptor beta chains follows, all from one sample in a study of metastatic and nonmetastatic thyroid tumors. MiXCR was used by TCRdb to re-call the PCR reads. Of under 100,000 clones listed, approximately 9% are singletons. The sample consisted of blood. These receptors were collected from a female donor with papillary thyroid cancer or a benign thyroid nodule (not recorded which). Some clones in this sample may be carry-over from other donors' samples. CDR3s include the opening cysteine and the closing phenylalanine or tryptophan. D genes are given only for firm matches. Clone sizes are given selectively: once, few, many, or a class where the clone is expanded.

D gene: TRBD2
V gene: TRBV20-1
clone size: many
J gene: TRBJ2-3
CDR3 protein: CSARGSGRGIITDTQYF
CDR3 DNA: TGCAGTGCTAGAGGTTCGGGGCGGGGGATCATCACAGATACGCAGTATTTT

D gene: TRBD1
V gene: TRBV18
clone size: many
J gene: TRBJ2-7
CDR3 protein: CASSLGQGAIGEQYF
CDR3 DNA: TGTGCCAGCTCACTGGGACAGGGGGCGATTGGAGAGCAGTACTTC

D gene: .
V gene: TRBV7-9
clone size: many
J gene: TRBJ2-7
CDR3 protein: CASSLGTVSYEQYF
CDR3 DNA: TGTGCCAGCAGCTTAGGGACGGTCTCCTACGAGCAGTACTTC

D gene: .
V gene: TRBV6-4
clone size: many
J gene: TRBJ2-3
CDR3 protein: CASSDRAGTDTQYF
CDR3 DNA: TGTGCCAGCAGTGACCGAGCAGGCACAGATACGCAGTATTTT

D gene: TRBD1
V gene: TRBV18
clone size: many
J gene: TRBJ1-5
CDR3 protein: CASSPRTGGDQPQHF
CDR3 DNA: TGTGCCAGCTCACCTAGGACAGGGGGCGATCAGCCCCAGCATTTT

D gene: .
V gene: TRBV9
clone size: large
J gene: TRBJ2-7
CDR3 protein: CASSGNRQGGYEQYF
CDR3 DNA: TGTGCCAGCAGCGGAAACCGACAGGGAGGTTACGAGCAGTACTTC

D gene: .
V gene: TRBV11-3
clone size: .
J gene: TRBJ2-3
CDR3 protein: CASSLDPGVDTQYF
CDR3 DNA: TGTGCCAGCAGCTTAGATCCTGGGGTAGATACGCAGTATTTT

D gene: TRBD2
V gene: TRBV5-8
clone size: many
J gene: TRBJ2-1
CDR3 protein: CASRVSGASSYNEQFF
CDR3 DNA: TGTGCCAGCAGGGTGAGCGGGGCTAGCTCCTACAATGAGCAGTTCTTC

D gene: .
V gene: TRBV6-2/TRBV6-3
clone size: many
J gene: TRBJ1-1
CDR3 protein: CASSYAGLGHFSEAFF
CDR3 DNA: TGTGCCAGCAGTTACGCCGGCCTGGGGCATTTTTCTGAAGCTTTCTTT

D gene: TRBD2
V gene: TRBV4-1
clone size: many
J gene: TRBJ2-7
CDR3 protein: CASSQDGLAPEQYF
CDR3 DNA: TGCGCCAGCAGCCAAGATGGACTAGCTCCCGAGCAGTACTTC

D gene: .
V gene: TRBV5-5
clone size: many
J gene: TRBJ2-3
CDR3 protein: CASSMGRVGQDTQYF
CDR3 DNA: TGTGCCAGCAGCATGGGTAGGGTAGGACAAGATACGCAGTATTTT

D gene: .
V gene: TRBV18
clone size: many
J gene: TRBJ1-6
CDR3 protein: CASSPRRENNSPLHF
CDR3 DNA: TGTGCCAGCTCACCGCGCCGGGAAAATAATTCACCCCTCCACTTT

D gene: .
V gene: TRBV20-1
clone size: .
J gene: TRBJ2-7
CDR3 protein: CSARFGGDAYEQYF
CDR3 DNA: TGCAGTGCTAGGTTCGGCGGGGACGCCTACGAGCAGTACTTC

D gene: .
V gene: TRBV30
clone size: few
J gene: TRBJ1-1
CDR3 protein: CARMTEREAFF
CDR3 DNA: TGTGCCCGCATGACCGAAAGAGAAGCTTTCTTT

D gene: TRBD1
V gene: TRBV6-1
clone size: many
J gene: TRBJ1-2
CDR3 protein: CASSAGTVNYGYTF
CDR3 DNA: TGTGCCAGCAGTGCCGGGACAGTCAACTATGGCTACACCTTC

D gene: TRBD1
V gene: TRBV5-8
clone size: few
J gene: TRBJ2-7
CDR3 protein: CASSLEGQGAREQYF
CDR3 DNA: TGTGCCAGCAGCTTGGAAGGACAGGGGGCGAGGGAGCAGTACTTC

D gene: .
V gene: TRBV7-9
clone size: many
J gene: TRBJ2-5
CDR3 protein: CASSGAAQETQYF
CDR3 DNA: TGTGCCAGCAGTGGGGCTGCCCAAGAGACCCAGTACTTC

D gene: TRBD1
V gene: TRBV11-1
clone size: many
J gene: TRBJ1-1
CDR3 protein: CASSLEDRANTEAFF
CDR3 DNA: TGTGCCAGCAGCTTGGAGGACAGGGCGAACACTGAAGCTTTCTTT

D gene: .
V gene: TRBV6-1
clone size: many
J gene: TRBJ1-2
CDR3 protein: CASSDDSVPDGYTF
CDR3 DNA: TGTGCCAGCAGTGACGACAGCGTCCCTGATGGCTACACCTTC

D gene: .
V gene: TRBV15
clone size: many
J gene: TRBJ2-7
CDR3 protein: CATSPQTAYEQYF
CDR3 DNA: TGTGCCACCAGCCCCCAGACAGCGTACGAGCAGTACTTC

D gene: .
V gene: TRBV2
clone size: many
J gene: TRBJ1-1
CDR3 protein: CASRETDSGEAFF
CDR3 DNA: TGTGCCAGCAGAGAAACAGACAGTGGCGAAGCTTTCTTT

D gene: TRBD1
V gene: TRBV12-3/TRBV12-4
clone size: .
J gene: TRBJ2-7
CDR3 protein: CASTGDRATYEQYF
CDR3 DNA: TGTGCCAGCACCGGGGACAGGGCAACCTACGAGCAGTACTTC